This TCR beta chain was observed in a study of cytomegalovirus exposure and HLA in healthy donors. General study points: A later analysis linked a missense variant in DCLRE1C to the trimming of TCR beta V and J genes. The classifier reportedly diagnosed cytomegalovirus status with high specificity and sensitivity.

Per germline, CDR1 SGHNT and CDR2 YYREEE (reference sequence). This CDR3 region has 13 residues. V gave up 0 bases and J gave up 8 bases, with 11 bases separating them. Concerning this clone itself: Its antigen remains unidentified.

With 60 Vbeta and 13 Jbeta primers, the PCR was carried out. Under the authors' procedure: In a later analysis, roughly 11 million of 60 million to 80 million unique beta chains occurred in at least two donors. Sequenced by immunoSEQ multiplex PCR; TCRdb stores in-frame clones only, minus some. V and J calls and clone size are as listed in that table; D and trimming were resolved from the DNA. The table records tens of thousands of clones, 70% to 90% of them present only once. This sequence originates from a woman aged 30 to 39 in good health and CMV-seronegative. Sequenced sample: PBMCs. V and J are TRBV5-4 and TRBJ1-2; D is possibly TRBD1 (5 bases). CDR3 bases: TGTGCCAGCAGCTTGGTAGGGGATCGGGGCTACACCTTC. Translation gives CASSLVGDRGYTF.